The present entry profiles one T cell receptor (beta chain) with its context. The sample comes from a study of blood T cells in healthy people across ages. A sample-barcoded 5' primer and a J-beta primer mix were used in a second PCR of roughly 7 to 11 cycles. TCRdb re-analysed the 5' RACE reads in MiXCR, keeping a single row per CDR3 protein. The table records 700,000 to 900,000 distinct CDR3 sequences, 50% to 65% of them present only once. Germline lookup yields CDR1 SGHRS and CDR2 YFSETQ. The CDR3 is made up of 13 amino acids. Trimming cost V 4 bases and J 4 bases, with 12 bases left between them. The sequence came from a man older than 75 in good health. The sequencing input was blood. V usage is TRBV5-1 and J usage is TRBJ2-7; the D is unclear. The CDR3 sequence is CASSREANYEQYF. CDR3 DNA: TGCGCCAGCAGCAGAGAGGCGAATTACGAGCAGTACTTC. The whole variable domain, remainder taken from reference TRBV5-1 and TRBJ2-7, is KAGVTQTPRYLIKTRGQQVTLSCSPISGHRSVSWYQQTPGQGLQFLFEYFSETQRNKGNFPGRFSGRQFSNSRSEMNVSTLELGDSALYLCASSREANYEQYFGPGTRLTVT.